Listed here is a single T cell receptor (beta chain). The data stem from a study of blood T cell repertoires in COVID-19. Study-level background: Sites in the United States, Italy and Spain provided acute and convalescent COVID-19 samples. The analysed material was cDNA or gDNA that came from T cells, B-cell-depleted T cells, or PBMCs.

Libraries were prepared by immunoSEQ multiplex PCR; TCRdb keeps only in-frame clonotypes and omits some of them. The sample carries about 36,000 clones, about 74% recorded once. The TCR originated in a man in his 60s with active COVID-19. Sequenced input: peripheral blood.

The CDR3 DNA is TGCGCCAGCAGCGTTGCGGGGGCTGCAGATACGCAGTATTTT. This codes for CASSVAGAADTQYF. The chain employs TRBV5-1 and TRBJ2-3; the D gene is possibly TRBD2 (7 bases). Germline CDR1 reads SGHRS; CDR2 reads YFSETQ. The CDR3 loop spans 14 amino acids. V dropped 4 bases and J dropped 4 bases, with 13 bases sitting between them.